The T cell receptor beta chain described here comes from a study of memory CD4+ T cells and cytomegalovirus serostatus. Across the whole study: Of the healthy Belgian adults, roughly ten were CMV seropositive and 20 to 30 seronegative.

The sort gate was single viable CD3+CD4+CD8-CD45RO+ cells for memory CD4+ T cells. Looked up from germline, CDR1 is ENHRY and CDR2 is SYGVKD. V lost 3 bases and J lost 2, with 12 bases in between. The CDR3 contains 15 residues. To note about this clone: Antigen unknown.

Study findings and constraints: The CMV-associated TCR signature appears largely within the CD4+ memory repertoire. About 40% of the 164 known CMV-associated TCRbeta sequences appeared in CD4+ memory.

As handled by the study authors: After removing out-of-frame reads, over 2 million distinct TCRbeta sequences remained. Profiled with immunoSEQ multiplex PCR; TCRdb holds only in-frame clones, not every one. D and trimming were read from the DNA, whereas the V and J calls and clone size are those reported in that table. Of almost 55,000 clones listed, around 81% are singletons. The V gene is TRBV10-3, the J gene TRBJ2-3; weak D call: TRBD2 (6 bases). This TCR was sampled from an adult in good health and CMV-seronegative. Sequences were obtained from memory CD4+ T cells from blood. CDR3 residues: CAISEYSGLTDTQYF. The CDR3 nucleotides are TGTGCCATCAGTGAATATAGCGGCCTCACAGATACGCAGTATTTT.